There are a few counts of the clone carrying this T cell receptor (beta chain). Its matching antigen is unknown. The data were taken from a study of regulatory T cells in long-lasting Graves disease. Points from the study as a whole: Investigators studied peripheral blood only, not thyroid tissue. Patients whose Graves' disease persisted exhibited lower TCR diversity than those newly diagnosed.

Noted time point: persistent/refractory GD, antithyroid drugs over 5 years with positive TRAb. Isolated PBMC RNA provided the starting material for the TCR library. Building of the TCR beta libraries involved iRepertoire HTBI primers and Arm-PCR of CDR3 regions. TCRdb passed the multiplex PCR reads through MiXCR, listing each CDR3 protein once. Among a few hundred thousand distinct CDR3 sequences listed, roughly 21% were seen once. The sample was peripheral blood mononuclear cells (PBMCs), taken when the disease was refractory, from a patient treated with antithyroid drugs. The TCR sequence derives from a female donor with Graves disease.

The CDR3 bases are TGTGCCAGCAGCTTGGTTACAGCCTACTATGGCTACACCTTC. Amino acid sequence: CASSLVTAYYGYTF. The chain uses TRBV7-2 and TRBJ1-2; D is ambiguous. Germline V gives CDR1 SGHTA, CDR2 FQGNSA. The V and J ends lost 3 bases and 3 bases respectively, with 11 bases between them. The CDR3 runs to 14 residues.